This T cell receptor beta chain was sequenced during a study of long-term antiretroviral therapy in people with HIV. Study in general: The earliest samples came from an era when ART typically awaited falling CD4 counts. Study results and caveats: Diversity went up after ART and still fell short of transplant donor controls. Clones showing expansion before ART dominated the repertoire at all time points. HIV repertoires spanned narrower CDR3 length ranges than controls.

On this clone: Its antigen is not known.

Germline values: CDR1 PRHDT, CDR2 FYEKMQ (reference sequence). Trimming cost V 9 bases and J 6 bases, with 6 bases left between them. The CDR3 sequence is 10 residues long. Researchers report immunoSEQ v3.0 was run at survey level. TCRdb's table, derived via immunoSEQ multiplex PCR, lists solely in-frame clones and lacks some. The data show about 7,000 clones, with approximately 80% seen just once and about 25% held by the top ten. The specimen comprised unsorted PBMCs, sampled 1.1 years after starting antiretroviral therapy. V is TRBV13 and J is TRBJ2-1; D is unclear. The receptor was derived from a man between 35 and 55 years old with HIV. CDR3 protein: CASSGNEQFF. As DNA, the CDR3 is TGTGCCAGTTCGGGCAATGAGCAGTTCTTC.